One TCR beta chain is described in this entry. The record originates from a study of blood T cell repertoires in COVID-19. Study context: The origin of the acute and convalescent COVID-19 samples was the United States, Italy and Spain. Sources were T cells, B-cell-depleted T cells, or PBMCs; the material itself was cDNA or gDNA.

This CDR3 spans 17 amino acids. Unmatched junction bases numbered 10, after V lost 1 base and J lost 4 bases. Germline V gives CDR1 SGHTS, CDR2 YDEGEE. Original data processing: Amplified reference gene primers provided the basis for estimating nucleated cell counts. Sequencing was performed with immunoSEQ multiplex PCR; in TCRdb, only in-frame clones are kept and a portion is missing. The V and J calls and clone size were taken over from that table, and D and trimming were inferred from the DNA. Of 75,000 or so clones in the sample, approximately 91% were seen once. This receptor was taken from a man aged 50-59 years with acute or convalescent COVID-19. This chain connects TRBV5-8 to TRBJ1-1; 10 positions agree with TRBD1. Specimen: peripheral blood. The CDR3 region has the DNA TGTGCCAGCAGCTTGCGGGACAGGGGCTACTCGGGCACTGAAGCTTTCTTT. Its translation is CASSLRDRGYSGTEAFF.